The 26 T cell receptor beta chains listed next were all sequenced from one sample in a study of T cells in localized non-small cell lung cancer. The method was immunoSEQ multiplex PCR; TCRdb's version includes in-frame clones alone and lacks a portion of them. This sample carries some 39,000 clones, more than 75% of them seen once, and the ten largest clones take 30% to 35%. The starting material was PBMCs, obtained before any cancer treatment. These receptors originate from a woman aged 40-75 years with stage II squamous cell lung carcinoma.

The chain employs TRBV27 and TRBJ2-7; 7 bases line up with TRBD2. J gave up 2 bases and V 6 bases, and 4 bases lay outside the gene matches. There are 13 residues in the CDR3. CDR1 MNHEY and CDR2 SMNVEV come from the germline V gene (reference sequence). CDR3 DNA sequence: TGTGCCAGCAGGGGACTACTCACCTACGAGCAGTACTTC. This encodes CASRGLLTYEQYF.

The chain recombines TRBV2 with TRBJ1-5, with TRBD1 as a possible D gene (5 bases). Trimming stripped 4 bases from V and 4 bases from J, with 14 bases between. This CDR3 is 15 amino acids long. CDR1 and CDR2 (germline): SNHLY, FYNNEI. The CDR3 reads CASSGQPTGNQPQHF. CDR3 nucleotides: TGTGCCAGCAGTGGACAGCCCACTGGTAATCAGCCCCAGCATTTT.

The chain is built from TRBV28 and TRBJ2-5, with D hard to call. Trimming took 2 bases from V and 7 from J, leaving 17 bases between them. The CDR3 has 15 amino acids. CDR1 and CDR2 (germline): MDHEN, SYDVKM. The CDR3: CASSLRWGTSGTQYF. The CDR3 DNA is TGTGCCAGCAGTTTAAGGTGGGGAACGTCAGGGACCCAGTACTTC.

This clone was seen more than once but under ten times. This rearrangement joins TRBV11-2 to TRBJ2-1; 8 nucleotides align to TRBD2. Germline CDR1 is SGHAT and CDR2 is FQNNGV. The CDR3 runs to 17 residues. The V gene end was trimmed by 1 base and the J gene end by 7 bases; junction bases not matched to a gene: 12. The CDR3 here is CASSLVLSGGPRNEQFF. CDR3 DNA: TGTGCCAGCAGCTTAGTTCTCAGCGGGGGCCCCCGGAATGAGCAGTTCTTC.

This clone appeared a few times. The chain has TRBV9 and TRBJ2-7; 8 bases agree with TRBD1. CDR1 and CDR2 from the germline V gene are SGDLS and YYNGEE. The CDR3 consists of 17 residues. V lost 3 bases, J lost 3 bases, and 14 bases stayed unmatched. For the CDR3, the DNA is TGTGCCAGCAGCGCATATCGGTTGGGACAGGTACACTACGAGCAGTACTTC. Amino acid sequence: CASSAYRLGQVHYEQYF.

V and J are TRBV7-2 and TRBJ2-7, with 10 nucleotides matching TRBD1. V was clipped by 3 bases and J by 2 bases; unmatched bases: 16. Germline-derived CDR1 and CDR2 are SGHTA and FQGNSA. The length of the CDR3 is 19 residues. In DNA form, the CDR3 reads TGTGCCAGCAGCTTCGCCGGACCGGGACAGGGGCCGGGGCCCTACGAGCAGTACTTC. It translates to CASSFAGPGQGPGPYEQYF.

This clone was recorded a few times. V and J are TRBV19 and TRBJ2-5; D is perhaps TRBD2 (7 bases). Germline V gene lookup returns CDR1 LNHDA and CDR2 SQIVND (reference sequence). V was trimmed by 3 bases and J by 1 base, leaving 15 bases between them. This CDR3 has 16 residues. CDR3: CASSMGGQTGQETQYF. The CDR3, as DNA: TGTGCCAGTAGTATGGGGGGGCAAACTGGCCAAGAGACCCAGTACTTC.

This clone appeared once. The CDR3 DNA is TGTGCCAGCAGCCCAGGATTGGGGGCATCTGGAAACACCATATATTTT. Translated, it gives CASSPGLGASGNTIYF. The gene calls are TRBV4-2 and TRBJ1-3, with a weak D call TRBD1 (6 bases). The CDR3 has 16 residues. Germline assignment: CDR1 LGHNA and CDR2 YNFKEQ. V was cut by 4 bases and J by 1 base, with 14 bases left in between.

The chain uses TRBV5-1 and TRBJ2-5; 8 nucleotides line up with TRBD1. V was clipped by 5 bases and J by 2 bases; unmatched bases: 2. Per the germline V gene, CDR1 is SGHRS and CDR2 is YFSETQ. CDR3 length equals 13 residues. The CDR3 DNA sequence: TGCGCCAGCAGTGGACAGGGACAAGAGACCCAGTACTTC. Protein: CASSGQGQETQYF.

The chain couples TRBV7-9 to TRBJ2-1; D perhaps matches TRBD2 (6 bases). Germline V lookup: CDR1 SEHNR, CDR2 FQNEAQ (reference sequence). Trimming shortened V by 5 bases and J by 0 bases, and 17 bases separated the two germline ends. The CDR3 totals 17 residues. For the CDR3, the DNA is TGTGCCAGCAGCGGTTCTCTGGACGGGAGCTCCTACAATGAGCAGTTCTTC. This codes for CASSGSLDGSSYNEQFF.

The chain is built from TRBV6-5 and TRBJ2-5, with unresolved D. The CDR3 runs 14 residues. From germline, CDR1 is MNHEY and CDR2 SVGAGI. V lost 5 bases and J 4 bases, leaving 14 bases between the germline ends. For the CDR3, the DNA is TGTGCCAGCAGTCTCTCGATGGGTACAGAGACCCAGTACTTC. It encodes CASSLSMGTETQYF.

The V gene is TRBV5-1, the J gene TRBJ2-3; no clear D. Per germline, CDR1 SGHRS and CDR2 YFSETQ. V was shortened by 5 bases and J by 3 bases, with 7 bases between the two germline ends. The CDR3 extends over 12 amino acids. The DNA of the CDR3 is TGCGCCAGCAGAAGTGGGACAGATACGCAGTATTTT. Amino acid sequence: CASRSGTDTQYF.

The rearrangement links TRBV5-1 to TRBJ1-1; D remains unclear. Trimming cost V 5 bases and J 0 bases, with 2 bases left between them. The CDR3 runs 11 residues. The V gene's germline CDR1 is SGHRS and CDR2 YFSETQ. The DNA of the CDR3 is TGCGCCAGCAGGATGAACACTGAAGCTTTCTTT. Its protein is CASRMNTEAFF.

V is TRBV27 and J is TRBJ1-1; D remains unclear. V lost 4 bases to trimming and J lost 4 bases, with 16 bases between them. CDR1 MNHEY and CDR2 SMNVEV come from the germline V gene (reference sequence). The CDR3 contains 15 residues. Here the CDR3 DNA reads TGTGCCAGCAGTTATCGGAGAGCCACGGGCACTGAAGCTTTCTTT. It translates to CASSYRRATGTEAFF.

The CDR3 region is CASSLWRAGNQPQHF. The CDR3 coding sequence is TGCGCCAGCAGCCTTTGGCGGGCCGGCAATCAGCCCCAGCATTTT. This chain links TRBV4-3 with TRBJ1-5; the D is unclear. V lost 4 bases and J lost 2, with 12 bases in between. The CDR3 consists of 15 residues. Germline-derived CDR1 and CDR2 are LGHNA and YSLEER.

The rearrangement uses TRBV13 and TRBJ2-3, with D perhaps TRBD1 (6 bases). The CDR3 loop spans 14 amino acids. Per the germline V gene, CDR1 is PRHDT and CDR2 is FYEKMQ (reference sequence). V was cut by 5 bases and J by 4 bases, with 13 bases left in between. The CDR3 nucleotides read TGTGCCAGCAGCCCCAGGGGAACGTCAGATACGCAGTATTTT. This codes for CASSPRGTSDTQYF.

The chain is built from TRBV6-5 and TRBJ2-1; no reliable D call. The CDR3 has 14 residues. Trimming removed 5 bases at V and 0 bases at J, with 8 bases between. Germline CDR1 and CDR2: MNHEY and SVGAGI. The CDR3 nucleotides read TGTGCCAGCAGTACTGAATCCTCCTACAATGAGCAGTTCTTC. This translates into CASSTESSYNEQFF.

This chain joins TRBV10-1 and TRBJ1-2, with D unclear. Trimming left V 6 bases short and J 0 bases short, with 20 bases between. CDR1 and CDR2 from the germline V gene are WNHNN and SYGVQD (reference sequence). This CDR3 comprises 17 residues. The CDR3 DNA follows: TGCGCCAGCAGACTAGGAGGGTTTGGGCAGACTAACTATGGCTACACCTTC. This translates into CASRLGGFGQTNYGYTF.

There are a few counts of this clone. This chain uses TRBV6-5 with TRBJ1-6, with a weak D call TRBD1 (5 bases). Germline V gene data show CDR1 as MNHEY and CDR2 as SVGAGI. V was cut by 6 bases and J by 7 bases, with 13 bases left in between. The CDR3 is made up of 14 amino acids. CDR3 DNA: TGTGCCAGCAGAGCAGGGATCACGAATTCACCCCTCCACTTT. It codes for CASRAGITNSPLHF.

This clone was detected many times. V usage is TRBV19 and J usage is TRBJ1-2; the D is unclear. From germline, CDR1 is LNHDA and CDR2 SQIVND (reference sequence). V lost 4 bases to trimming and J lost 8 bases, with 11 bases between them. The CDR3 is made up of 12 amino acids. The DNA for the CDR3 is TGTGCCAGTAGTACCGAAGTGAGGGGCTACACCTTC. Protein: CASSTEVRGYTF. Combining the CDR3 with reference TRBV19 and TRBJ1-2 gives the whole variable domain DGGITQSPKYLFRKEGQNVTLSCEQNLNHDAMYWYRQDPGQGLRLIYYSQIVNDFQKGDIAEGYSVSREKKESFPLTVTSAQKNPTAFYLCASSTEVRGYTFGSGTRLTVV.

CDR3: CASSPGTYYGYTF. CDR3 nucleotides: TGTGCCAGCAGTCCCGGGACGTACTATGGCTACACCTTC. This chain joins TRBV27 and TRBJ1-2; D is possibly TRBD1 (5 bases). Per germline, CDR1 MNHEY and CDR2 SMNVEV (reference sequence). V lost 5 bases and J 3 bases, leaving 10 bases between the germline ends. CDR3 length equals 13 residues.

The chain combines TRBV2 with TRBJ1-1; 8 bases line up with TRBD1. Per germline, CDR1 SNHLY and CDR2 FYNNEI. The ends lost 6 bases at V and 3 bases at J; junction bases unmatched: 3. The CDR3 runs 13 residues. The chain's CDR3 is CASREQGDTEAFF. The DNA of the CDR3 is TGTGCCAGCAGAGAACAGGGGGACACTGAAGCTTTCTTT.

As DNA, the CDR3 is TGTGCCAGTAGTCTCCTTAGCGGGTCCTACAATGAGCAGTTCTTC. It yields the protein CASSLLSGSYNEQFF. The chain uses TRBV19 and TRBJ2-1; 7 bases agree with TRBD2. The CDR3 runs 15 residues. Trimming removed 5 bases from V and 1 base from J; junction bases left unmatched: 5. Germline CDR1 LNHDA, CDR2 SQIVND (reference sequence).

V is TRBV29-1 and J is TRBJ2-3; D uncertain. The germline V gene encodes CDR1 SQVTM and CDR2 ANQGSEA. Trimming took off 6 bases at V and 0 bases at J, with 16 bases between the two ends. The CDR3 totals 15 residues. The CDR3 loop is CSVVVRAASTDTQYF. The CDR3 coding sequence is TGCAGCGTAGTGGTTAGGGCAGCTAGCACAGATACGCAGTATTTT.

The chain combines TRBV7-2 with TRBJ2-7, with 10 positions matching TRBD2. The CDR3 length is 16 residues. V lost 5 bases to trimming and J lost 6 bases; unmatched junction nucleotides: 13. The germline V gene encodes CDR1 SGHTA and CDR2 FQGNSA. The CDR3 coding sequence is TGTGCCAGCAGCCTAGGGGCCCTAGCGGGAGTCGGCGAGCAGTACTTC. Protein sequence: CASSLGALAGVGEQYF.

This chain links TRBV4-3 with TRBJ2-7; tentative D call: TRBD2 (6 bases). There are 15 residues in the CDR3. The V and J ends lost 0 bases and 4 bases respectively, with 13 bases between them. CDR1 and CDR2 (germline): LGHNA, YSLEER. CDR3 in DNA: TGCGCCAGCAGCCAAGAAGGGAGGCAAAAGTACGAGCAGTACTTC. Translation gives CASSQEGRQKYEQYF.